Listed here are 11 T cell receptor beta chains from one sample, sequenced in a study of cytomegalovirus exposure and HLA in healthy donors. PCR involved 60 Vbeta and 13 Jbeta primers. The data were produced by immunoSEQ multiplex PCR, yet TCRdb's version contains in-frame clones alone and is incomplete. The sample shows a few hundred thousand clones, around 88% of them seen only once. Sample: PBMCs. Receptors originate from a woman younger than 35 in good health and CMV-seronegative.

This sequence joins TRBV5-4 and TRBJ1-1, with D maybe TRBD1 (5 bases). CDR1 and CDR2 from the germline V gene are SGHNT and YYREEE (reference sequence). CDR3 length: 14 residues. V was shortened by 0 bases and J by 3 bases, with 9 bases between the two germline ends. CDR3 sequence (DNA): TGTGCCAGCAGCTTGGCCAGGGTACACACTGAAGCTTTCTTT. It translates to CASSLARVHTEAFF.

This chain connects TRBV5-1 to TRBJ2-1, with TRBD2 as a possible D gene (7 bases). The CDR3 runs to 15 residues. Trimming took off 3 bases at V and 8 bases at J, with 18 bases between the two ends. Germline-derived CDR1 and CDR2 are SGHRS and YFSETQ. CDR3 loop: CASSWQGRGGDEQFF. The CDR3 coding sequence is TGCGCCAGCAGCTGGCAGGGTAGGGGGGGGGATGAGCAGTTCTTC. The full variable domain, rest sourced from reference TRBV5-1 and TRBJ2-1, is KAGVTQTPRYLIKTRGQQVTLSCSPISGHRSVSWYQQTPGQGLQFLFEYFSETQRNKGNFPGRFSGRQFSNSRSEMNVSTLELGDSALYLCASSWQGRGGDEQFFGPGTRLTVL.

The chain uses TRBV7-8 and TRBJ2-4; 9 bases are shared with TRBD1. The germline gives CDR1 SGHVS, CDR2 FQNEAQ. The CDR3 length is 18 residues. V trimming: 5 bases; J trimming: 0 bases; junction bases outside the gene matches: 11. This chain's CDR3 is CASSKLGQGTLAKNIQYF. The CDR3 DNA reads as TGTGCCAGCAGCAAACTTGGACAGGGGACTTTAGCCAAAAACATTCAGTACTTC.

This chain connects TRBV7-2 to TRBJ2-5, with 8 bases that match TRBD1. The germline gives CDR1 SGHTA, CDR2 FQGNSA. V shed 5 bases, J shed 4 bases, and the junction held 18 bases outside the gene matches. The CDR3 spans 18 residues. In DNA form, the CDR3 reads TGTGCCAGCAGCCCGCCTCGGTATGGCAGGGGGCGCGGAGAGACCCAGTACTTC. Residues: CASSPPRYGRGRGETQYF.

The chain carries TRBV5-1 and TRBJ1-1, with 7 bases aligning to TRBD1. Germline lookup yields CDR1 SGHRS and CDR2 YFSETQ. This CDR3 contains 14 residues. V shed 2 bases and J 4 bases; nucleotides not matched to a gene: 5. This CDR3 is CASSFRQGVTEAFF. The CDR3 bases are TGCGCCAGCAGCTTTAGACAGGGTGTCACTGAAGCTTTCTTT.

In this sample, this clone turned up once. The V and J genes are TRBV2 and TRBJ2-1; 8 positions agree with TRBD2. Germline V CDR1 and CDR2: SNHLY, FYNNEI. This CDR3 contains 14 residues. Losses at the gene ends were 7 bases for V and 4 bases for J; bases not matched to a gene: 6. The CDR3 nucleotides are TGTGCCAGCACGGGACTAGTTAATTACAATGAGCAGTTCTTC. Translation gives CASTGLVNYNEQFF.

This chain uses TRBV7-9 with TRBJ2-2; 10 bases are shared with TRBD1. Germline loops: CDR1 SEHNR, CDR2 FQNEAQ (reference sequence). The CDR3 has 16 residues. J gave up 4 bases and V 2 bases, and 4 bases lay outside the gene matches. Here the CDR3 reads CASSLMGQGRTGELFF. Here the CDR3 DNA reads TGTGCCAGCAGCTTAATGGGACAGGGGCGCACCGGGGAGCTGTTTTTT.

CDR3 protein: CASSLLRGAGELFF. The CDR3 nucleotides read TGTGCCAGCAGCCTACTCAGGGGAGCCGGGGAGCTGTTTTTT. The J gene is TRBJ2-2, the V gene TRBV5-6; tentative D call: TRBD1 (6 bases). Germline V CDR1 and CDR2: SGHDT, YYEEEE. V was pared by 4 bases and J by 6 bases, with 13 bases between. This CDR3 is built from 14 residues.

The V gene is TRBV15, the J gene TRBJ2-5; weak D call: TRBD2 (6 bases). The ends were cut back, 1 base at V and 4 bases at J, with 10 bases in the middle. CDR1 is LNHNV and CDR2 is YYDKDF in the germline V gene (reference sequence). The CDR3 spans 14 residues. DNA for the CDR3: TGTGCCACCAGCAGAGGGGACTCCTTAGAGACCCAGTACTTC. Translating gives CATSRGDSLETQYF.

The chain joins TRBV7-3 to TRBJ1-1; TRBD1 matches 9 bases. The CDR3 spans 15 residues. J was trimmed by 5 bases and V by 5 bases; bases with no gene match: 9. The germline CDR1 and CDR2 sequences are SGHTA and FQGTGA. The CDR3 reads CASSRGTGKGTEAFF. The CDR3 DNA reads as TGTGCCAGCAGCCGTGGGACAGGGAAGGGGACTGAAGCTTTCTTT.

This chain connects TRBV11-3 to TRBJ2-4; tentatively, D is TRBD2 (6 bases). Germline CDR1 SGHNT, CDR2 YENEEA. The ends were cut back, 6 bases at V and 6 bases at J, with 27 bases in the middle. This CDR3 is 18 amino acids long. CDR3 nucleotide sequence: TGTGCCAGCAGTTCCTTTGGGGACTCACCGACGTCGGGAAACATTCAGTACTTC. Translated, it gives CASSSFGDSPTSGNIQYF.